The source of this T cell receptor beta chain is a study of regulatory T cells in long-lasting Graves disease. Through Arm-PCR of CDR3 regions and iRepertoire HTBI primers, TCR beta libraries were built. From the multiplex PCR reads, TCRdb called clonotypes with MiXCR, one entry per CDR3 protein. The top ten clones hold around 11% of a sample with approximately 560,000 distinct CDR3 sequences, 15% to 20% of them seen once. The time point is: newly diagnosed GD, antithyroid drugs for less than 3 months. Extracted PBMC RNA gave rise to the TCR library. Broader study findings: Gene preferences differed: TRBV28, TRBJ1-2, TRBJ2-5 in persistent cases.

V was cut by 7 bases and J by 6 bases, with 13 bases left in between. This CDR3 comprises 13 residues. Per the germline V gene, CDR1 is SNHLY and CDR2 is FYNNEI. This clonotype was detected ten times or more. Antigen specificity is unknown. Another study also made use of these data, one on T cells in Graves' hyperthyroidism and ophthalmopathy.

Sequencing used peripheral blood mononuclear cells (PBMCs), obtained at new diagnosis, from a patient treated with antithyroid drugs. The receptor comes from a man younger than 30 with Graves disease. This rearrangement joins TRBV2 to TRBJ1-5; D is undetermined. DNA of the CDR3: TGTGCCAGCACGGGAGGAGGCGGTCAGCCCCAGCATTTT. It encodes CASTGGGGQPQHF.